This T cell receptor (beta chain) originates from a study of a mutant IDH1 vaccine in newly diagnosed glioma. Looked up from germline, CDR1 is LNHDA and CDR2 is SQIVND (reference sequence). The length of the CDR3 is 14 residues. Unmatched junction bases numbered 6, after V lost 5 bases and J lost 3 bases. As to this clone: Its antigen remains unknown.

Time point meaning: week 47, end of study. A single vaccine dose contained 300 ug of mutant IDH1 20-mer peptide, and topical imiquimod was used with it. The table came from immunoSEQ multiplex PCR; TCRdb's copy has only in-frame clones and leaves some out. The table lists over 50,000 clones, over 60% of them singletons. V is TRBV19 and J is TRBJ2-7, with 8 bases fitting TRBD1. The source material was PBMCs, sampled from a glioma patient whose treatment included an IDH1 peptide vaccine. This clonotype was sampled from a woman aged 40 to 50 with glioma. Some clones in this sample may be carry-over from other donors' samples. The CDR3 bases are TGTGCCAGTAGTCCGACAGGGGTCCTCTACGAGCAGTACTTC. It specifies CASSPTGVLYEQYF. The complete variable domain, with remaining parts taken from reference TRBV19 and TRBJ2-7, reads DGGITQSPKYLFRKEGQNVTLSCEQNLNHDAMYWYRQDPGQGLRLIYYSQIVNDFQKGDIAEGYSVSREKKESFPLTVTSAQKNPTAFYLCASSPTGVLYEQYFGPGTRLTVT.